The 26 T cell receptor beta chains in this list originate from one sample, sequenced in a study of blood T cell repertoires in COVID-19. Assay used: immunoSEQ multiplex PCR; TCRdb lists only in-frame clones, some missing. The sample shows roughly 80,000 clones, over 75% of them seen only once. The source material was peripheral blood. The receptor source for this set is a man older than 75 with acute or convalescent COVID-19.

V gene TRBV5-1 combines with J gene TRBJ1-4; 8 positions agree with TRBD1. Germline V gene data show CDR1 as SGHRS and CDR2 as YFSETQ. V was pared by 5 bases and J by 4 bases, with 4 bases of the junction left unmatched. This CDR3 has 14 amino acids. The DNA for the CDR3 is TGCGCCAGCAGGACCGGACAGGGTAATGAAAAACTGTTTTTT. Translating it yields CASRTGQGNEKLFF.

The V and J genes are TRBV24-1 and TRBJ2-5, with D possibly matching TRBD1 (8 bases). The CDR3 is 16 residues long. Trimming pared 10 bases from V and 5 bases from J, leaving 25 bases between. In germline, CDR1 is KGHDR, CDR2 SFDVKD. This chain's CDR3 is CATGGGPGQGDETQYF. In nucleotides, the CDR3 is TGTGCCACGGGGGGGGGTCCCGGACAGGGCGATGAGACCCAGTACTTC.

This chain joins TRBV19 and TRBJ1-1; D is undetermined. V was trimmed by 5 bases and J by 0 bases, leaving 13 bases between them. The CDR3 is 15 residues long. Germline CDR1 and CDR2: LNHDA and SQIVND (reference sequence). CDR3 region: CASSPRGSVNTEAFF. Written as DNA, the CDR3 is TGTGCCAGTAGTCCTCGAGGGTCAGTGAACACTGAAGCTTTCTTT.

The V gene is TRBV5-1, the J gene TRBJ1-3; D perhaps matches TRBD1 (6 bases). V lost 0 bases to trimming and J lost 3 bases, with 13 bases between them. Germline CDR1 SGHRS, CDR2 YFSETQ. The CDR3 sequence is 16 residues long. CDR3 amino acids: CASSLGSTGSGNTIYF. CDR3 DNA: TGCGCCAGCAGCTTGGGGTCTACAGGGAGTGGAAACACCATATATTTT.

The chain is built from TRBV18 and TRBJ2-1; unclear D gene. Germline V gene data show CDR1 as KGHSH and CDR2 as LQKENI. There are 12 residues in the CDR3. V was clipped by 1 base and J by 8 bases, with 6 bases between them. The CDR3 DNA reads TGTGCCAGCTCACCACTCCGGGATGAGCAGTTCTTC. It yields the protein CASSPLRDEQFF. Based on the CDR3 plus reference TRBV18 and TRBJ2-1, the full variable domain is NAGVMQNPRHLVRRRGQEARLRCSPMKGHSHVYWYRQLPEEGLKFMVYLQKENIIDESGMPKERFSAEFPKEGPSILRIQQVVRGDSAAYFCASSPLRDEQFFGPGTRLTVL.

This clone has more than one count but fewer than ten. The CDR3 here is CASSQETTGMGSPLHF. CDR3 DNA sequence: TGTGCCAGCAGCCAAGAAACGACAGGGATGGGTTCACCCCTCCACTTT. The J gene is TRBJ1-6, the V gene TRBV4-2; TRBD1 agrees at 7 bases. Germline assignment: CDR1 LGHNA and CDR2 YNFKEQ. The CDR3 covers 16 residues. V was clipped by 0 bases and J by 9 bases; unmatched bases: 8.

The sample holds a few counts of this clone. The rearrangement uses TRBV6-1 and TRBJ1-3; 9 bases match TRBD1. Germline lookup yields CDR1 MNHNS and CDR2 SASEGT. This CDR3 is 14 amino acids long. The trim removed 9 bases at V and 3 bases at J, leaving 6 bases unmatched. In DNA form, the CDR3 reads TGTGCCAGTGCACAGGGGGCAGGTGGAAACACCATATATTTT. Translated, it gives CASAQGAGGNTIYF.

This clone came up a few times. The J gene is TRBJ1-2, the V gene TRBV6-5; D gene ambiguous. Germline V gives CDR1 MNHEY, CDR2 SVGAGI. V lost 5 bases, J lost 2 bases, and 3 bases lay in between. This CDR3 has 11 amino acids. Here the CDR3 DNA reads TGTGCCAGCAGTATAAACTATGGCTACACCTTC. Protein sequence: CASSINYGYTF.

Regarding this clone: One end of the junction varies from germline; a read error may be responsible. The chain links TRBV6-5 to TRBJ1-2; 7 bases align to TRBD1. Germline V lookup: CDR1 MNHEY, CDR2 SVGAGI. This CDR3 has 13 amino acids. The CDR3, as DNA: TGTGCCAGCGGTTACAGACAGGGCTATGGCTACACCTTC. It encodes CASGYRQGYGYTF.

The rearrangement links TRBV29-1 to TRBJ2-7, with 9 bases aligning to TRBD1. The trim removed 1 base at V and 5 bases at J, leaving 0 bases unmatched. Germline V gives CDR1 SQVTM, CDR2 ANQGSEA. This CDR3 contains 12 residues. CDR3 residues: CSVEGTGDEQYF. The CDR3 DNA sequence: TGCAGCGTTGAAGGGACAGGGGACGAGCAGTACTTC.

The V gene is TRBV5-1, the J gene TRBJ2-2; maybe TRBD1 (5 bases). Trimming pared 4 bases from V and 2 bases from J, leaving 9 bases between. CDR1 and CDR2 (germline): SGHRS, YFSETQ. The CDR3 runs 14 residues. The CDR3 loop reads CASSADINTGELFF. The CDR3 coding sequence is TGCGCCAGCAGCGCGGACATAAACACCGGGGAGCTGTTTTTT.

The rearrangement joins TRBV11-2 to TRBJ1-6, with TRBD1 matching over 7 bases. This CDR3 region has 14 residues. The trim removed 5 bases at V and 7 bases at J, leaving 5 bases unmatched. The germline V gene has CDR1 SGHAT and CDR2 FQNNGV. The CDR3, as DNA: TGTGCCAGCAGCCTAAGACAGGGAAATTCACCCCTCCACTTT. Its translation is CASSLRQGNSPLHF.

The chain carries TRBV19 and TRBJ2-2; 9 nucleotides align to TRBD2. Germline V CDR1 and CDR2: LNHDA, SQIVND (reference sequence). V trimming: 8 bases; J trimming: 0 bases; junction bases outside the gene matches: 4. This CDR3 region has 15 residues. CDR3 sequence: CASRLAGPNTGELFF. CDR3 bases: TGTGCCAGTCGGCTAGCGGGACCGAACACCGGGGAGCTGTTTTTT.

The V call is TRBV18, the J call TRBJ2-7; 9 nucleotides agree with TRBD1. Germline V gene data show CDR1 as KGHSH and CDR2 as LQKENI. V lost 3 bases to trimming and J lost 1 base; unmatched junction nucleotides: 4. This CDR3 is built from 15 residues. CDR3 region: CASSPSGQGSYEQYF. For the CDR3, the DNA is TGTGCCAGCTCACCGTCGGGACAGGGTTCCTACGAGCAGTACTTC.

J is TRBJ2-2 and V is TRBV7-2, with TRBD2 matching over 10 bases. CDR1 and CDR2 (germline): SGHTA, FQGNSA. The CDR3 totals 17 residues. V was pared by 3 bases and J by 4 bases, with 8 bases of the junction left unmatched. CDR3 region: CASSFRAGGQGTGELFF. The DNA for the CDR3 is TGTGCCAGCAGCTTCCGAGCGGGGGGGCAGGGCACCGGGGAGCTGTTTTTT.

The CDR3 DNA reads TGCGCCAGCAGCCCAACATTGAGCGGGACAAGGATTTCACCCCTCCACTTT. Protein product: CASSPTLSGTRISPLHF. This chain joins TRBV5-1 and TRBJ1-6, with a tentative D call TRBD1 (6 bases). V lost 4 bases to trimming and J lost 9 bases, with 23 bases between them. Looked up from germline, CDR1 is SGHRS and CDR2 is YFSETQ. CDR3 size: 17 residues.

The chain couples TRBV11-1 to TRBJ2-5; D is unclear. V was trimmed by 4 bases and J by 2 bases, leaving 11 bases between them. CDR1 and CDR2 (germline): SGHAT, FQDESV (reference sequence). The CDR3 length is 14 residues. For the CDR3, the DNA is TGTGCCAGCAGCTCACATGCAACGCAAGAGACCCAGTACTTC. Amino acid sequence: CASSSHATQETQYF. Supplemented by reference TRBV11-1 and TRBJ2-5, the full variable domain reads EAEVAQSPRYKITEKSQAVAFWCDPISGHATLYWYRQILGQGPELLVQFQDESVVDDSQLPKDRFSAERLKGVDSTLKIQPAELGDSAMYLCASSSHATQETQYFGPGTRLLVL.

The chain combines TRBV7-2 with TRBJ2-2; 9 bases match TRBD2. CDR1 and CDR2 from the germline V gene are SGHTA and FQGNSA. The CDR3 is 18 amino acids. V trimming: 3 bases; J trimming: 3 bases; junction bases outside the gene matches: 11. CDR3: CASSFRGSGGHYTGELFF. The CDR3 DNA reads TGTGCCAGCAGCTTCCGGGGTAGCGGGGGCCATTACACCGGGGAGCTGTTTTTT.

J is TRBJ2-7 and V is TRBV5-1; 8 bases fit TRBD1. Trimming removed 0 bases from V and 5 bases from J; junction bases left unmatched: 7. The CDR3 is made up of 15 amino acids. Germline V gives CDR1 SGHRS, CDR2 YFSETQ. This CDR3 is CASSLGMLQGDEQYF. The CDR3 nucleotides read TGCGCCAGCAGCTTGGGCATGTTACAGGGGGACGAGCAGTACTTC. The full variable domain, rest sourced from reference TRBV5-1 and TRBJ2-7, is KAGVTQTPRYLIKTRGQQVTLSCSPISGHRSVSWYQQTPGQGLQFLFEYFSETQRNKGNFPGRFSGRQFSNSRSEMNVSTLELGDSALYLCASSLGMLQGDEQYFGPGTRLTVT.

The J gene is TRBJ1-3, the V gene TRBV5-8; D possibly corresponds to TRBD1 (6 bases). The CDR3 loop spans 14 amino acids. The ends were cut back, 1 base at V and 6 bases at J, with 11 bases in the middle. Germline CDR1 is SGHTS and CDR2 is YDEGEE. CDR3 bases: TGTGCCAGCAGCTTGTCCGGGACACCAAACACCATATATTTT. The encoded protein is CASSLSGTPNTIYF.

The chain links TRBV5-1 to TRBJ1-5, with TRBD1 identical over 11 bases. The V and J ends lost 3 bases and 5 bases, in that order; junction bases with no gene match: 7. Per the germline V gene, CDR1 is SGHRS and CDR2 is YFSETQ. The CDR3 sequence is 16 residues long. In DNA form, the CDR3 reads TGCGCCAGCAGCTCAGAACCGGGACAGGGGGATCAGCCCCAGCATTTT. Residues: CASSSEPGQGDQPQHF.

The chain links TRBV15 to TRBJ1-2, with unresolved D. Germline V gene data show CDR1 as LNHNV and CDR2 as YYDKDF (reference sequence). The CDR3 loop spans 15 amino acids. Trimming cost V 1 base and J 0 bases, with 9 bases left between them. CDR3 amino acids: CATSRGGVANYGYTF. The CDR3 DNA reads TGTGCCACCAGCAGAGGAGGAGTAGCTAACTATGGCTACACCTTC.

The chain has TRBV5-1 and TRBJ2-5, with D perhaps matching TRBD1 (6 bases). The CDR3 is made up of 15 amino acids. Trimming pared 0 bases from V and 4 bases from J, leaving 13 bases between. In germline, CDR1 is SGHRS, CDR2 YFSETQ. The chain's CDR3 is CASSLGGRGRETQYF. Written as DNA, the CDR3 is TGCGCCAGCAGCTTGGGGGGGCGTGGTCGAGAGACCCAGTACTTC. Together with reference TRBV5-1 and TRBJ2-5, the CDR3 gives the full variable domain: KAGVTQTPRYLIKTRGQQVTLSCSPISGHRSVSWYQQTPGQGLQFLFEYFSETQRNKGNFPGRFSGRQFSNSRSEMNVSTLELGDSALYLCASSLGGRGRETQYFGPGTRLLVL.

The chain is built from TRBV6-6 and TRBJ2-7; D might be TRBD1 (6 bases). The V and J ends lost 7 bases and 3 bases respectively, with 16 bases between them. From germline, CDR1 is MNHNY and CDR2 SVGAGI (reference sequence). This CDR3 contains 14 residues. The CDR3 is CASIQGILGYEQYF. The CDR3 DNA follows: TGTGCCAGCATTCAGGGGATTCTAGGCTACGAGCAGTACTTC.

The chain employs TRBV30 and TRBJ1-6; D perhaps matches TRBD1 (5 bases). Germline CDR1 and CDR2: GTSNPN and SVGIG (reference sequence). The length of the CDR3 is 15 residues. Trimming left V 4 bases short and J 4 bases short, with 14 bases between. The CDR3 DNA reads TGTGCCTGGAACTCAGGGAAGGAGTATAATTCACCCCTCCACTTT. Protein product: CAWNSGKEYNSPLHF.

This chain joins TRBV20-1 and TRBJ2-5; 7 positions agree with TRBD1. Germline-derived CDR1 and CDR2 are DFQATT and SNEGSKA (reference sequence). Trimming removed 4 bases from V and 3 bases from J; junction bases left unmatched: 2. The CDR3 contains 12 residues. The CDR3 DNA reads as TGCAGTGCTACTGACAGGGAAGAGACCCAGTACTTC. Encoded protein: CSATDREETQYF.